This is a list of T cell receptor beta chains from one sample in a study of T-cell reconstitution after alpha-beta-depleted transplantation in children. TCRdb re-analysed the PCR reads in MiXCR, keeping a single row per CDR3 protein. The sample holds 600,000 to 800,000 distinct CDR3 sequences; 13% are singletons and the top ten take 0.79%. The specimen was PBMCs, collected before TCRalphabeta/CD19-depleted stem cell transplant. These receptors all come from a girl aged 2 to 9 with congenital amegakaryocytic thrombocytopenia, due to receive a stem cell transplant. Each CDR3 is given with its conserved first and last residue. D genes are given only for firm matches. Size tells how often a clone was seen (once, few, many) or the class of an expanded clone, and some rows leave it out.

J gene: TRBJ2-1
D gene: .
V gene: TRBV6-1
clone size: many
CDR3 DNA: TGTGCCAGCAGGGAGAGGTTGGAGGGTAGGGCCTACAATGAGCAGTTCTTC
CDR3 protein: CASRERLEGRAYNEQFF

J gene: TRBJ2-4
D gene: .
V gene: TRBV28
clone size: .
CDR3 DNA: TGTGCCAGCAGCCCGCCCCGAAGGTACCTCCTAGCCAAAAACATTCAGTACTTC
CDR3 protein: CASSPPRRYLLAKNIQYF

J gene: TRBJ1-2
D gene: TRBD1
V gene: TRBV5-1
clone size: once
CDR3 DNA: TGCGCCAGCAGCTTGAGTGTGTCGGACAGGGAAGGCTATGGCTACACCTTC
CDR3 protein: CASSLSVSDREGYGYTF

J gene: TRBJ2-1
D gene: TRBD2
V gene: TRBV20-1
clone size: few
CDR3 DNA: TGCAGTGCTAGAGCGAGTAGCGGGACTAGTTACAATGAGCAGTTCTTC
CDR3 protein: CSARASSGTSYNEQFF

J gene: TRBJ1-5
D gene: .
V gene: TRBV25-1
clone size: .
CDR3 DNA: TGTGCCAGCAGTGGGGGAAACAATCAGCCCCAGCATTTT
CDR3 protein: CASSGGNNQPQHF

J gene: TRBJ1-5
D gene: .
V gene: TRBV18
clone size: once
CDR3 DNA: TGTGCCAGCTCACCACCCCCAGGCCGGGGAGGCAATCAGCCCCAGCATTTT
CDR3 protein: CASSPPPGRGGNQPQHF

J gene: TRBJ2-3
D gene: TRBD2
V gene: TRBV27
clone size: many
CDR3 DNA: TGTGCCAGCAGTTTATGGACTAGCGGGAGCACAGATACGCAGTATTTT
CDR3 protein: CASSLWTSGSTDTQYF

J gene: TRBJ1-4
D gene: .
V gene: TRBV7-9
clone size: few
CDR3 DNA: TGTGCCAGCAGCGGGTCAGGGTGGCTCGCAACTAATGAAAAACTGTTTTTT
CDR3 protein: CASSGSGWLATNEKLFF

J gene: TRBJ2-5
D gene: .
V gene: TRBV12-3/TRBV12-4
clone size: many
CDR3 DNA: TGTGCCACAGCGAGGGGAGTTGAGACCCAGTACTTC
CDR3 protein: CATARGVETQYF

J gene: TRBJ1-5
D gene: .
V gene: TRBV20-1
clone size: .
CDR3 DNA: TGCAGTGCTAGAGAACGCCTAGTTTGGAACCCTCAGCCCCAGCATTTT
CDR3 protein: CSARERLVWNPQPQHF

J gene: TRBJ2-1
D gene: .
V gene: TRBV12-3/TRBV12-4
clone size: many
CDR3 DNA: TGTGCCAGCAGTTTTCCAGGCTTCCCGCAAGCTTTCTTC
CDR3 protein: CASSFPGFPQAFF

J gene: TRBJ2-7
D gene: .
V gene: TRBV9
clone size: many
CDR3 DNA: TGTGCCAGCAGCATTAGCCAGGGAGGCATCTACGAGCAGTACTTC
CDR3 protein: CASSISQGGIYEQYF

J gene: TRBJ2-5
D gene: TRBD1
V gene: TRBV5-1
clone size: few
CDR3 DNA: TGCGCCAGCAGCCACAGGACAGGGGGTGTCGAGACCCAGTACTTC
CDR3 protein: CASSHRTGGVETQYF

J gene: TRBJ2-7
D gene: .
V gene: TRBV20-1
clone size: .
CDR3 DNA: TGCAGTGCTGGCGGAGGCTCCTTCTACGAGCAGTACTTC
CDR3 protein: CSAGGGSFYEQYF

J gene: TRBJ2-5
D gene: .
V gene: TRBV5-1
clone size: many
CDR3 DNA: TGCGCCAGCAGCTTGTTTGGGATACAAGAGACCCAGTACTTC
CDR3 protein: CASSLFGIQETQYF

J gene: TRBJ2-3
D gene: TRBD1
V gene: TRBV7-6
clone size: .
CDR3 DNA: TGTGCCAGCAGCTTATCCAGGCCGTTAAACAGGGGACCCTCCACAGATACGCAGTATTTT
CDR3 protein: CASSLSRPLNRGPSTDTQYF

J gene: TRBJ1-5
D gene: .
V gene: TRBV25-1
clone size: .
CDR3 DNA: TGTGCCAGCAGTGAAGCTGGGGTGAAGGGCAGCAATCAGCCCCAGCATTTT
CDR3 protein: CASSEAGVKGSNQPQHF

J gene: TRBJ2-7
D gene: .
V gene: TRBV29-1
clone size: .
CDR3 DNA: TGCAGCGTTGAAGGGGGAACAGCGAATTCCTACGAGCAGTACTTC
CDR3 protein: CSVEGGTANSYEQYF

J gene: TRBJ2-3
D gene: TRBD2
V gene: TRBV5-4
clone size: .
CDR3 DNA: TGTGCCAGCAGCTCCATCCTACGACTAGCGGGACCAGATACGCAGTATTTT
CDR3 protein: CASSSILRLAGPDTQYF

J gene: TRBJ2-5
D gene: TRBD2
V gene: TRBV15
clone size: .
CDR3 DNA: TGTGCCACCAGCAACGAGGTGCGGGAGATGGGCGAGACCCAGTACTTC
CDR3 protein: CATSNEVREMGETQYF

J gene: TRBJ2-1
D gene: TRBD2
V gene: TRBV15
clone size: .
CDR3 DNA: TGTGCCACCGGAGTGAGTCGGACTAGCGGGGTGAATGAGCAGTTCTTC
CDR3 protein: CATGVSRTSGVNEQFF

J gene: TRBJ2-3
D gene: TRBD2
V gene: TRBV29-1
clone size: .
CDR3 DNA: TGCAGCGTTGAGCTGGGAGGACTAGCGGGGGATATCACAGATACGCAGTATTTT
CDR3 protein: CSVELGGLAGDITDTQYF

J gene: TRBJ2-1
D gene: TRBD2
V gene: TRBV5-1
clone size: few
CDR3 DNA: TGCGCCAGCAGCTTGGCCGGCGGGAGTACGTTTGAGCAGTTCTTC
CDR3 protein: CASSLAGGSTFEQFF

J gene: TRBJ2-1
D gene: TRBD2
V gene: TRBV9
clone size: many
CDR3 DNA: TGTGCCAGCAGCGAAACTAGCGGGAGGGGTAATGAGCAGTTCTTC
CDR3 protein: CASSETSGRGNEQFF

J gene: TRBJ2-4
D gene: TRBD1
V gene: TRBV5-1
clone size: many
CDR3 DNA: TGCGCCAGCGGGACAGGGGCCAAAAACATTCAGTACTTC
CDR3 protein: CASGTGAKNIQYF

J gene: TRBJ1-1
D gene: .
V gene: TRBV11-1
clone size: many
CDR3 DNA: TGTGCCAGCAGCTTCGACAGCCACTTGAACACTGAAGCTTTCTTT
CDR3 protein: CASSFDSHLNTEAFF

J gene: TRBJ1-4
D gene: TRBD1
V gene: TRBV20-1
clone size: many
CDR3 DNA: TGCAGTGCTAGAGAGGGGACAGGGCCTGGTGAAAAACTGTTTTTT
CDR3 protein: CSAREGTGPGEKLFF

J gene: TRBJ2-3
D gene: .
V gene: TRBV12-3/TRBV12-4
clone size: many
CDR3 DNA: TGTGCCAGCAGTTCCTTCTGGGATACGCAGTATTTT
CDR3 protein: CASSSFWDTQYF

J gene: TRBJ2-3
D gene: .
V gene: TRBV7-2
clone size: few
CDR3 DNA: TGTGCCAGCAGCTCACTCGCAGATACGCAGTATTTT
CDR3 protein: CASSSLADTQYF

J gene: TRBJ1-2
D gene: .
V gene: TRBV24-1
clone size: many
CDR3 DNA: TGTGCCACCATGCCAGGGGAAAGTGATGGCTACACCTTC
CDR3 protein: CATMPGESDGYTF

J gene: TRBJ1-4
D gene: TRBD1
V gene: TRBV7-9
clone size: .
CDR3 DNA: TGTGCCAGCAGGGGGACAGGGGAAGGCGAAAAACTGTTTTTT
CDR3 protein: CASRGTGEGEKLFF

J gene: TRBJ2-1
D gene: .
V gene: TRBV20-1
clone size: many
CDR3 DNA: TGCAGTGCTAGAGCCCCCGGAAACTACAATGAGCAGTTCTTC
CDR3 protein: CSARAPGNYNEQFF

J gene: TRBJ1-2
D gene: .
V gene: TRBV2
clone size: few
CDR3 DNA: TGTGCCAGCAGTGAAGGGACAGCCTTCTATGGCTACACCTTC
CDR3 protein: CASSEGTAFYGYTF

J gene: TRBJ2-3
D gene: .
V gene: TRBV20-1
clone size: many
CDR3 DNA: TGCAGTGCCGGGGACGATACGCAGTATTTT
CDR3 protein: CSAGDDTQYF

J gene: TRBJ2-7
D gene: TRBD1
V gene: TRBV5-1
clone size: .
CDR3 DNA: TGCGCCAGCAGCGGGACAGGGGTTCCCTACGAGCAGTACTTC
CDR3 protein: CASSGTGVPYEQYF

J gene: TRBJ1-4
D gene: .
V gene: TRBV20-1
clone size: .
CDR3 DNA: TGCAGTGCTAGAGAAGATGGGGCCACTAATGAAAAACTGTTTTTT
CDR3 protein: CSAREDGATNEKLFF

J gene: TRBJ2-1
D gene: .
V gene: TRBV6-6
clone size: many
CDR3 DNA: TGTGCCAGCAGTTCCCTATGGGGCAATGAGCAGTTCTTC
CDR3 protein: CASSSLWGNEQFF

J gene: TRBJ2-1
D gene: TRBD2
V gene: TRBV10-3
clone size: many
CDR3 DNA: TGTGCCATCAGTCTAGCGGGGAGGGGTTCCTACAATGAGCAGTTCTTC
CDR3 protein: CAISLAGRGSYNEQFF

J gene: TRBJ1-1
D gene: TRBD1
V gene: TRBV5-6
clone size: .
CDR3 DNA: TGTGCCATGGGCCCCGGACAGGGGCGGGACACTGAAGCTTTCTTT
CDR3 protein: CAMGPGQGRDTEAFF

J gene: TRBJ2-1
D gene: TRBD2
V gene: TRBV25-1
clone size: .
CDR3 DNA: TGTGCCAGCAGTGAGGTCTCCGGAGCGGGGAGCTCCTACAATGAGCAGTTCTTC
CDR3 protein: CASSEVSGAGSSYNEQFF

J gene: TRBJ2-7
D gene: .
V gene: TRBV20-1
clone size: .
CDR3 DNA: TGCAGTGCCCCGTTTCGGGGGACAAGTGGACTCGAGCAGTACTTC
CDR3 protein: CSAPFRGTSGLEQYF

J gene: TRBJ1-5
D gene: .
V gene: TRBV10-3
clone size: few
CDR3 DNA: TGTGCCATCAGTGAGACAGGAGATGGCAATCAGCCCCAGCATTTT
CDR3 protein: CAISETGDGNQPQHF

J gene: TRBJ2-4
D gene: .
V gene: TRBV5-1
clone size: many
CDR3 DNA: TGCGCCAGCAGCTTGGGGCGGCAAGCTGATGCCAAAAACATTCAGTACTTC
CDR3 protein: CASSLGRQADAKNIQYF

J gene: TRBJ2-5
D gene: TRBD2
V gene: TRBV5-1
clone size: many
CDR3 DNA: TGCGCCAGCAGCTTGACGTCGAAGGGGCATAGCGGGAGTGTAGACTTC
CDR3 protein: CASSLTSKGHSGSVDF

J gene: TRBJ2-1
D gene: TRBD2
V gene: TRBV11-1
clone size: many
CDR3 DNA: TGTGCCAGCAGCTCCCCACGAGCGGGAGGGCAGGTTTACAATGAGCAGTTCTTC
CDR3 protein: CASSSPRAGGQVYNEQFF

J gene: TRBJ2-6
D gene: .
V gene: TRBV5-1
clone size: few
CDR3 DNA: TGCGCCAGCAGCTCGACAGGCTCGAGCTCTGGGGCCAACGTCCTGACTTTC
CDR3 protein: CASSSTGSSSGANVLTF

J gene: TRBJ2-5
D gene: TRBD2
V gene: TRBV7-8
clone size: .
CDR3 DNA: TGTGCCAGCAGCTTTTTTAGCGGGAGAGGAGGGGAGACCCAGTACTTC
CDR3 protein: CASSFFSGRGGETQYF

J gene: TRBJ2-1
D gene: TRBD2
V gene: TRBV20-1
clone size: .
CDR3 DNA: TGCAGTGCTGGGGGGACTAGCGGGCCCTACAATGAGCAGTTCTTC
CDR3 protein: CSAGGTSGPYNEQFF

J gene: TRBJ2-3
D gene: .
V gene: TRBV20-1
clone size: many
CDR3 DNA: TGCAGTGCTAGAGTAGTCGTCGATACGCAGTATTTT
CDR3 protein: CSARVVVDTQYF

J gene: TRBJ1-3
D gene: .
V gene: TRBV7-8
clone size: many
CDR3 DNA: TGTGCCAGCAGCCAACGGCGGGGTGGAAACACCATATATTTT
CDR3 protein: CASSQRRGGNTIYF